Given below is one TCR beta chain in context. As to treatment: 15 to 20 received Ad26.COV2.S at low or high dose, single or two shots; roughly five received placebo; per-sample allocation not given. Sample collection was performed on day 63 after the first vaccine or placebo injection. The record originates from a study of Ad26.COV2.S vaccination and SARS-CoV-2 variants. Overall study context: Doses of Ad26.COV2.S were injected into muscle once or twice, 56 days apart.

Profiling relied on immunoSEQ multiplex PCR, and the TCRdb table lists in-frame clones only, not all of them. The table lists a few hundred thousand clones, roughly 91% of them singletons. CDR1 is LNHDA and CDR2 is SQIVND in the germline V gene (reference sequence). V was pared by 5 bases and J by 5 bases, with 21 bases between. The CDR3 runs to 16 residues. The receptor was derived from a person aged 18-65 years who received the Ad26.COV2.S COVID-19 vaccine or a placebo. Sequencing used peripheral blood, obtained in a trial of Ad26.COV2.S vaccine versus placebo. V and J are TRBV19 and TRBJ2-5, with D maybe TRBD2 (6 bases). The DNA of the CDR3 is TGTGCCAGTAGTCCTCTCCCCCGCGTGGGGAGGGAGACCCAGTACTTC. Its protein is CASSPLPRVGRETQYF.